This passage covers 2 T cell receptor beta chains from one sample sequenced in a study of OX40 agonist ivuxolimab in advanced cancers. Libraries were prepared through the immunoSEQ multiplex PCR assay. The table comes from immuneACCESS by way of TCRdb, which keeps in-frame sequences with V and J called. Part of the clones is missing from these tables; in studies checked, under half for an unresolved V gene and the rest for unknown reasons. The sample table records around 60,000 clones; roughly 87% of these occur just once. The ten biggest clones cover over 2.5% of the sample. This specimen consisted of CD4+ or CD8+ T cells sorted from blood, obtained in a trial of the OX40 agonist ivuxolimab. These receptors came from an adult with an advanced solid tumor such as melanoma, head and neck, liver or kidney cancer.

The table lists this clone with a count of one. The chain is built from TRBV18 and TRBJ2-7; TRBD1 matches at 7 bases. With 0 bases clipped from V and 2 bases from J, the junction kept 4 bases outside the gene matches. CDR3 length equals 15 residues. CDR1 and CDR2 from the germline V gene are KGHSH and LQKENI. The CDR3 DNA follows: TGTGCCAGCTCACCACCGTACACAGGGGCCTACGAGCAGTACTTC. Its protein is CASSPPYTGAYEQYF.

The rearrangement joins TRBV28 to TRBJ2-1; D ambiguous. Trimming removed 4 bases from V and 5 bases from J, with 6 bases in between. The CDR3 length is 12 residues. Germline values: CDR1 MDHEN, CDR2 SYDVKM. For the CDR3, the DNA is TGTGCCAGCAGTTGGGCCCACAATGAGCAGTTCTTC. Its translation is CASSWAHNEQFF.